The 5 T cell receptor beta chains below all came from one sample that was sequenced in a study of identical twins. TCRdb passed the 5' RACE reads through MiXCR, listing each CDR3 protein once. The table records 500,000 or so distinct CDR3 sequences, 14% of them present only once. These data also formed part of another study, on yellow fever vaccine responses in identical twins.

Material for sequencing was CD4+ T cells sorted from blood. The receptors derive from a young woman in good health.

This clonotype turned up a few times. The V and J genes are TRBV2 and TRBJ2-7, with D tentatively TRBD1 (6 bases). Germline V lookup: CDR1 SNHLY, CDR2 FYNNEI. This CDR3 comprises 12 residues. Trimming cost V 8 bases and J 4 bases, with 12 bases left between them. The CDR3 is CASGPRGYEQYF. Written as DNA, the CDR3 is TGTGCCAGCGGTCCCAGGGGTTACGAGCAGTACTTC.

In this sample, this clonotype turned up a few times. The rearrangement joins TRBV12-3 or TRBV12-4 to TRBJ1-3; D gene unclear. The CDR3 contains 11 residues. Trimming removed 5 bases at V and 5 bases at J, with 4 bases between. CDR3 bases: TGTGCCAGCAGTAGCCGAAACACCATATATTTT. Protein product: CASSSRNTIYF.

The CDR3 DNA follows: TGCAGTGCTGGACAGGGGACCGGGGAGCTGTTTTTT. Translating it yields CSAGQGTGELFF. This chain connects TRBV20-1 to TRBJ2-2; 9 bases agree with TRBD1. This CDR3 has 12 amino acids. Trimming cost V 5 bases and J 5 bases; bases outside gene matches: 0. Germline V gene lookup returns CDR1 DFQATT and CDR2 SNEGSKA (reference sequence).

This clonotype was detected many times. This CDR3 reads CASGQREMNEQFF. DNA of the CDR3: TGTGCCAGCGGACAGCGGGAGATGAATGAGCAGTTCTTC. The rearrangement joins TRBV3-1 to TRBJ2-1, with 8 bases fitting TRBD2. The CDR3 has 13 residues. Germline assignment: CDR1 LGHDT and CDR2 YNNKEL (reference sequence). The V gene end was trimmed by 8 bases and the J gene end by 7 bases; junction bases not matched to a gene: 7.

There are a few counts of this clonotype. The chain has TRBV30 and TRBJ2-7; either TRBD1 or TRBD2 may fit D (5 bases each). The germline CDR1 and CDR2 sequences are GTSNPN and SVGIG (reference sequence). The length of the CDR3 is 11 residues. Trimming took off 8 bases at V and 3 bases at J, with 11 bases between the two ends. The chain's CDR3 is CAGDGGYEQYF. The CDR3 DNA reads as TGTGCCGGCGATGGGGGCTACGAGCAGTACTTC.